This TCR beta chain was sequenced for a study of blood T cell repertoires in COVID-19. Study background: Samples of COVID-19 (acute and convalescent) were obtained from the United States, Italy and Spain.

Sequencing used immunoSEQ multiplex PCR; TCRdb keeps in-frame clones, though not all of them. This sample has around 370,000 clones, with 87% found just once. This CDR3 region has 14 residues. Trimming removed 5 bases from V and 2 bases from J, with 12 bases in between. CDR1 is SGHAT and CDR2 is FQNNGV in the germline V gene. The chain carries TRBV11-2 and TRBJ1-1; D not certain. This clonotype was obtained from a woman between 50 and 59 years old with COVID-19, enrolled during active disease. Sequencing input: peripheral blood. CDR3 sequence: CASSPVGINTEAFF. The CDR3 region has the DNA TGTGCCAGCAGCCCCGTCGGTATTAACACTGAAGCTTTCTTT.